This is a list of T cell receptor beta chains from one sample in a study of cytomegalovirus exposure and HLA in healthy donors. The method was immunoSEQ multiplex PCR; TCRdb's version includes in-frame clones alone and lacks a portion of them. The table lists 100,000 to 150,000 clones, more than 60% of them singletons. The sample taken for sequencing was PBMCs. The receptors shown here come from a woman between 40 and 55 years old in good health and CMV-seropositive. Each CDR3 is given with its conserved first and last residue. A D gene is named only where the DNA matches it firmly. The size entry is marked missing in some rows and otherwise reads once, few, many or a size class.

CDR3aa: CASSLALAGGLYTDTQYF
CDR3nt: TGTGCCAGCAGCTTAGCACTAGCGGGGGGCCTATACACAGATACGCAGTATTTT
j_gene: TRBJ2-3
v_gene: TRBV7-2
d_gene: TRBD2
abundance: few

CDR3aa: CAWTAGTDNYGYTF
CDR3nt: TGTGCCTGGACCGCCGGGACAGATAACTATGGCTACACCTTC
j_gene: TRBJ1-2
v_gene: TRBV30
d_gene: TRBD1
abundance: -

CDR3aa: CASSLDRSRLGYTF
CDR3nt: TGTGCCAGCAGCTTAGACAGGAGCCGTCTTGGCTACACCTTC
j_gene: TRBJ1-2
v_gene: TRBV7-8
d_gene: -
abundance: -

CDR3aa: CASSGTSGSSYNEQFF
CDR3nt: TGTGCCAGCAGTGGGACTAGCGGGAGCTCCTACAATGAGCAGTTCTTC
j_gene: TRBJ2-1
v_gene: TRBV2
d_gene: TRBD2
abundance: -

CDR3aa: CSVGREDEKLFF
CDR3nt: TGCAGCGTTGGGAGGGAGGATGAAAAACTGTTTTTT
j_gene: TRBJ1-4
v_gene: TRBV29-1
d_gene: -
abundance: few

CDR3aa: CASSNRETEAFF
CDR3nt: TGTGCCAGCAGTAACCGGGAGACTGAAGCTTTCTTT
j_gene: TRBJ1-1
v_gene: TRBV6-6
d_gene: -
abundance: -

CDR3aa: CASAGTGLRTEAFF
CDR3nt: TGTGCCAGCGCCGGTACGGGTTTAAGGACTGAAGCTTTCTTT
j_gene: TRBJ1-1
v_gene: TRBV25-1
d_gene: -
abundance: -

CDR3aa: CASSPRKASRILRYEQYF
CDR3nt: TGTGCCAGCTCACCAAGGAAAGCCTCAAGGATCCTCAGGTACGAGCAGTACTTC
j_gene: TRBJ2-7
v_gene: TRBV18
d_gene: -
abundance: -

CDR3aa: CASTMSGGAYEQYF
CDR3nt: TGCGCCAGCACCATGAGCGGGGGTGCCTACGAGCAGTACTTC
j_gene: TRBJ2-7
v_gene: TRBV10-2
d_gene: TRBD2
abundance: -

CDR3aa: CASSLGGQWNQPQHF
CDR3nt: TGCGCCAGCAGCTTGGGGGGGCAGTGGAATCAGCCCCAGCATTTT
j_gene: TRBJ1-5
v_gene: TRBV5-1
d_gene: -
abundance: few

CDR3aa: CASSLSGTDDYGYTF
CDR3nt: TGTGCCAGCTCACTTTCCGGGACAGATGACTATGGCTACACCTTC
j_gene: TRBJ1-2
v_gene: TRBV18
d_gene: TRBD1
abundance: -

CDR3aa: CASSIERLAGVLPGELFF
CDR3nt: TGTGCCAGTAGTATTGAGAGACTAGCGGGGGTTCTCCCCGGGGAGCTGTTTTTT
j_gene: TRBJ2-2
v_gene: TRBV19
d_gene: TRBD2
abundance: once

CDR3aa: CASSLDTYEQYF
CDR3nt: TGTGCCAGCAGCTTAGACACCTACGAGCAGTACTTC
j_gene: TRBJ2-7
v_gene: TRBV11-2
d_gene: -
abundance: -

CDR3aa: CASSSEQGPYGYTF
CDR3nt: TGTGCCAGCAGCTCCGAACAGGGCCCCTATGGCTACACCTTC
j_gene: TRBJ1-2
v_gene: TRBV9
d_gene: -
abundance: -

CDR3aa: CASSESGMNTEAFF
CDR3nt: TGTGCCAGCAGTGAATCGGGGATGAACACTGAAGCTTTCTTT
j_gene: TRBJ1-1
v_gene: TRBV6-1
d_gene: -
abundance: -

CDR3aa: CASSLDRLAGGPSYNEQFF
CDR3nt: TGTGCCAGCAGCTTAGATCGACTAGCGGGAGGGCCCTCCTACAATGAGCAGTTCTTC
j_gene: TRBJ2-1
v_gene: TRBV7-8
d_gene: TRBD2
abundance: -

CDR3aa: CASSNLQGAGGYTF
CDR3nt: TGTGCCAGCAGTAACCTACAGGGGGCGGGTGGCTACACCTTC
j_gene: TRBJ1-2
v_gene: TRBV6-5
d_gene: TRBD1
abundance: -

CDR3aa: CASRVTLAVTEAFF
CDR3nt: TGTGCCAGCAGGGTTACTCTGGCGGTCACTGAAGCTTTCTTT
j_gene: TRBJ1-1
v_gene: TRBV6-6
d_gene: -
abundance: -

CDR3aa: CSTYRGTGEQYF
CDR3nt: TGCAGCACCTACAGGGGAACGGGGGAGCAGTACTTC
j_gene: TRBJ2-7
v_gene: TRBV29-1
d_gene: TRBD1
abundance: -

CDR3aa: CASSFVQGSNQPQHF
CDR3nt: TGTGCCAGCAGTTTCGTTCAGGGCAGCAATCAGCCCCAGCATTTT
j_gene: TRBJ1-5
v_gene: TRBV28
d_gene: -
abundance: -

CDR3aa: CATSPGGLAKNIQYF
CDR3nt: TGTGCCACCAGCCCGGGGGGGCTAGCCAAAAACATTCAGTACTTC
j_gene: TRBJ2-4
v_gene: TRBV6-6
d_gene: TRBD2
abundance: -

CDR3aa: CASSVGEASGNEKLFF
CDR3nt: TGTGCCAGCAGTGTCGGGGAGGCCTCGGGTAATGAAAAACTGTTTTTT
j_gene: TRBJ1-4
v_gene: TRBV6-1
d_gene: -
abundance: -

CDR3aa: CASSEQSTYTF
CDR3nt: TGTGCCAGCAGTGAGCAGTCCACCTACACCTTC
j_gene: TRBJ1-2
v_gene: TRBV6-4
d_gene: -
abundance: -

CDR3aa: CASSLQDSQETQYF
CDR3nt: TGCGCCAGCAGCTTGCAAGACAGCCAAGAGACCCAGTACTTC
j_gene: TRBJ2-5
v_gene: TRBV5-1
d_gene: -
abundance: -

CDR3aa: CASGQTWGATNEKLFF
CDR3nt: TGTGCCAGCGGTCAGACGTGGGGGGCAACTAATGAAAAACTGTTTTTT
j_gene: TRBJ1-4
v_gene: TRBV27
d_gene: -
abundance: -

CDR3aa: CASSPSGRGYNEQFF
CDR3nt: TGTGCCAGCAGCCCTAGCGGGAGGGGCTACAATGAGCAGTTCTTC
j_gene: TRBJ2-1
v_gene: TRBV6-1
d_gene: TRBD2
abundance: -

CDR3aa: CASSSPQGTDTQYF
CDR3nt: TGTGCCAGTTCGTCGCCCCAGGGAACAGATACGCAGTATTTT
j_gene: TRBJ2-3
v_gene: TRBV11-2
d_gene: -
abundance: many

CDR3aa: CSVGGTENEKLFF
CDR3nt: TGCAGCGTTGGGGGGACTGAGAATGAAAAACTGTTTTTT
j_gene: TRBJ1-4
v_gene: TRBV29-1
d_gene: -
abundance: -

CDR3aa: CAWSVLNSNSPLHF
CDR3nt: TGTGCCTGGAGTGTACTTAATAGTAATTCACCCCTCCACTTT
j_gene: TRBJ1-6
v_gene: TRBV30
d_gene: -
abundance: few

CDR3aa: CASSSTGQGITEAFF
CDR3nt: TGTGCCAGCAGTTCAACCGGACAGGGAATCACTGAAGCTTTCTTT
j_gene: TRBJ1-1
v_gene: TRBV28
d_gene: TRBD1
abundance: -

CDR3aa: CAWWGPSGGITQYF
CDR3nt: TGTGCCTGGTGGGGACCTAGCGGGGGGATTACGCAGTATTTT
j_gene: TRBJ2-3
v_gene: TRBV30
d_gene: TRBD2
abundance: -

CDR3aa: CASSFNWRSYGYTF
CDR3nt: TGTGCCAGCAGTTTCAACTGGAGATCCTATGGCTACACCTTC
j_gene: TRBJ1-2
v_gene: TRBV28
d_gene: -
abundance: -

CDR3aa: CASSQDTEAFF
CDR3nt: TGCGCCAGCAGCCAGGACACCGAAGCTTTCTTT
j_gene: TRBJ1-1
v_gene: TRBV5-1
d_gene: -
abundance: -

CDR3aa: CAWSGGDLNYGYTF
CDR3nt: TGTGCCTGGAGTGGGGGAGACTTGAACTATGGCTACACCTTC
j_gene: TRBJ1-2
v_gene: TRBV30
d_gene: -
abundance: few

CDR3aa: CASSPRRTGPSYEQYF
CDR3nt: TGTGCCAGCAGCCCGCGCCGGACAGGCCCCTCCTACGAGCAGTACTTC
j_gene: TRBJ2-7
v_gene: TRBV7-8
d_gene: TRBD1
abundance: -

CDR3aa: CASRRRRRARYGYTF
CDR3nt: TGCGCCAGCAGACGAAGGAGGAGGGCCAGATATGGCTACACCTTC
j_gene: TRBJ1-2
v_gene: TRBV23-1
d_gene: -
abundance: -

CDR3aa: CASSFGTGGSNGNQPQHF
CDR3nt: TGTGCCAGCAGCTTTGGGACAGGGGGCTCGAACGGCAATCAGCCCCAGCATTTT
j_gene: TRBJ1-5
v_gene: TRBV5-6
d_gene: TRBD1
abundance: -

CDR3aa: CASSSQAGETQYF
CDR3nt: TGTGCCAGCAGTTCCCAAGCAGGGGAGACCCAGTACTTC
j_gene: TRBJ2-5
v_gene: TRBV6-5
d_gene: -
abundance: -

CDR3aa: CASSQNSQGAYGYTF
CDR3nt: TGTGCCAGCAGCCAGAACTCACAGGGGGCCTATGGCTACACCTTC
j_gene: TRBJ1-2
v_gene: TRBV7-9
d_gene: TRBD1
abundance: -

CDR3aa: CAWSVARGMASGANVLPF
CDR3nt: TGTGCCTGGAGTGTGGCGCGGGGGATGGCCTCTGGGGCCAACGTCCTGCCTTTC
j_gene: TRBJ2-6
v_gene: TRBV30
d_gene: TRBD2
abundance: once

CDR3aa: CASTPRSRSQYF
CDR3nt: TGTGCCAGCACCCCCCGGTCGCGGTCCCAGTACTTC
j_gene: TRBJ2-5
v_gene: TRBV6-1
d_gene: -
abundance: -

CDR3aa: CASGGTYSYEQYF
CDR3nt: TGTGCCAGCGGGGGGACTTACTCCTACGAGCAGTACTTC
j_gene: TRBJ2-7
v_gene: TRBV28
d_gene: -
abundance: few

CDR3aa: CASSDGTGYYEQYF
CDR3nt: TGTGCCAGCAGTGACGGGACAGGCTACTACGAGCAGTACTTC
j_gene: TRBJ2-7
v_gene: TRBV6-1
d_gene: TRBD1
abundance: -

CDR3aa: CASSVGGLQGYTF
CDR3nt: TGTGCCAGCAGCGTGGGGGGTTTACAGGGCTACACCTTC
j_gene: TRBJ1-2
v_gene: TRBV9
d_gene: -
abundance: -

CDR3aa: CASSHGADNEQFF
CDR3nt: TGCGCCAGCAGCCATGGGGCCGACAATGAGCAGTTCTTC
j_gene: TRBJ2-1
v_gene: TRBV4-1
d_gene: -
abundance: -

CDR3aa: CASSTYVDTEAFF
CDR3nt: TGTGCCAGCAGTACCTACGTGGACACTGAAGCTTTCTTT
j_gene: TRBJ1-1
v_gene: TRBV27
d_gene: -
abundance: -

CDR3aa: CASSEGVFRYGYTF
CDR3nt: TGTGCCAGCAGTGAGGGCGTTTTCCGCTATGGCTACACCTTC
j_gene: TRBJ1-2
v_gene: TRBV6-6
d_gene: -
abundance: -